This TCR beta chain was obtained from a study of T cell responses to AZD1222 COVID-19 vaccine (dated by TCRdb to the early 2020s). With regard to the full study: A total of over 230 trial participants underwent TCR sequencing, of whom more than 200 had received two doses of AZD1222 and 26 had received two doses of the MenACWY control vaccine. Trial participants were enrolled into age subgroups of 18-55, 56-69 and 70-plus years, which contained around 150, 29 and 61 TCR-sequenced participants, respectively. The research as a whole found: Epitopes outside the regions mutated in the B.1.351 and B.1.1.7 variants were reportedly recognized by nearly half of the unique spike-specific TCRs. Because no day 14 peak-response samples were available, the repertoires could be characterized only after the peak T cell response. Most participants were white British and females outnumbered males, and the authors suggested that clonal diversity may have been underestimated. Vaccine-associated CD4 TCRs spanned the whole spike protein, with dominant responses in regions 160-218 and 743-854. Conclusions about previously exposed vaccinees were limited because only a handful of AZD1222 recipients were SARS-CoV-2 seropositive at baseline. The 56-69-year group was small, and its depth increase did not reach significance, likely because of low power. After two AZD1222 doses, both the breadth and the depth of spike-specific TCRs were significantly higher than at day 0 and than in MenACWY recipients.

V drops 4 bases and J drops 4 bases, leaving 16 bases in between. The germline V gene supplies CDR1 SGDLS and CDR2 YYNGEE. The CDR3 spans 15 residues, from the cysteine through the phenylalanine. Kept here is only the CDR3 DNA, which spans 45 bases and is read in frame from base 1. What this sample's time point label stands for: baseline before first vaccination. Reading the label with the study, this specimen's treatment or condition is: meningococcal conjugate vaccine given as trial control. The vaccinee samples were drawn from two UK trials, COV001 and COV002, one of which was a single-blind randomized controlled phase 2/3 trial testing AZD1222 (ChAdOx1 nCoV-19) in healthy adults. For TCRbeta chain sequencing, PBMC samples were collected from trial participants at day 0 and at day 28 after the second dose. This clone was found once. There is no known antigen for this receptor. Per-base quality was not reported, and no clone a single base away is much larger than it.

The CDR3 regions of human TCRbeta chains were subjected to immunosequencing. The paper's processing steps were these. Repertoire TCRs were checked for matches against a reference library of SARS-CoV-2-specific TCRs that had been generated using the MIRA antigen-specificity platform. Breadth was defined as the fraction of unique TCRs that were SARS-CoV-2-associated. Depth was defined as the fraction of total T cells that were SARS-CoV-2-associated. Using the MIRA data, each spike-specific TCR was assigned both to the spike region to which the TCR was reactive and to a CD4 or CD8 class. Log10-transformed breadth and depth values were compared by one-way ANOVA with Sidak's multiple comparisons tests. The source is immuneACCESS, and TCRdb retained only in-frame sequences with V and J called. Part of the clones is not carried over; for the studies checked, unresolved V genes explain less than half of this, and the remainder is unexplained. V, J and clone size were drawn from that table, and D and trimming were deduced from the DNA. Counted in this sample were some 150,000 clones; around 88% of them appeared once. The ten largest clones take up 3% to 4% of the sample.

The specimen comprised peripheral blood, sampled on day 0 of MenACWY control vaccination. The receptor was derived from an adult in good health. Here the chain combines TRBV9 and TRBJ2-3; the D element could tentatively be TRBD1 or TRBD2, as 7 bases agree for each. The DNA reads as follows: TGTGCCAGCAGCACCGACAGGGAGGGGTCAGATACGCAGTATTTT. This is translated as CASSTDREGSDTQYF.